The next 28 T cell receptor beta chains were all read from a single sample in a study of CD8 T cells in ankylosing spondylitis. Study results and limitations: Eight highly homologous variants formed a TCR beta motif that appeared characteristic of ankylosing spondylitis blood.

TCRdb independently ran MiXCR on the 5' RACE reads; one entry per CDR3 protein. Of about 540,000 distinct CDR3 sequences listed, 9.5% to 15% are singletons. The antigens for these receptors are not known. Sequencing input: blood, either unsorted or a sorted T cell fraction (not recorded which). These receptors all come from a male donor with ankylosing spondylitis.

This clonotype was picked up many times. The chain is built from TRBV10-3 and TRBJ2-1, with TRBD2 matching 10 bases. V lost 0 bases, J lost 10 bases, and 9 bases stayed unmatched. Germline lookup yields CDR1 ENHRY and CDR2 SYGVKD. The CDR3 loop spans 16 amino acids. Written as DNA, the CDR3 is TGTGCCATCAGTGAGTCGACGTCTAGCGGGAGAAACGAGCAGTTCTTC. Translating it yields CAISESTSSGRNEQFF.

This clonotype was detected only a few times. The chain recombines TRBV11-2 with TRBJ2-7; the D gene is possibly TRBD1 (6 bases). Germline values: CDR1 SGHAT, CDR2 FQNNGV. This CDR3 has 15 residues. The V and J ends lost 5 bases and 1 base respectively, with 15 bases between them. CDR3 protein: CASSVDSLISYEQYV. Here the CDR3 DNA reads TGTGCCAGCAGCGTGGACAGCTTAATTTCCTACGAGCAGTACGTC.

V usage is TRBV4-1 and J usage is TRBJ1-2; TRBD1 aligns across 7 bases. Germline V gene lookup returns CDR1 MGHRA and CDR2 YSYEKL. V trimming: 3 bases; J trimming: 5 bases; junction bases outside the gene matches: 3. The CDR3 totals 13 residues. In DNA form, the CDR3 reads TGCGCCAGCAGCCATCAGGGGGAGTATGGCTACACCTTC. It yields the protein CASSHQGEYGYTF.

V is TRBV15 and J is TRBJ2-1; D not resolved. This CDR3 is built from 13 residues. V was shortened by 3 bases and J by 3 bases, with 6 bases between the two germline ends. CDR1 LNHNV and CDR2 YYDKDF come from the germline V gene (reference sequence). The CDR3 here is CATSSLSYNEQFF. The CDR3 DNA follows: TGTGCCACCAGCAGCCTTAGCTACAATGAGCAGTTCTTC.

This clonotype was seen only a few times. The genes are TRBV6-2 or TRBV6-3 and TRBJ1-1, with no clear D. The CDR3 is 11 residues long. V was shortened by 5 bases and J by 8 bases, with 9 bases between the two germline ends. Germline assignment: CDR1 MNHEY and CDR2 SVGEGT. As DNA, the CDR3 is TGTGCCAGCAGTCGTTCCTTCGAAGCTTTCTTT. It translates to CASSRSFEAFF.

This clonotype was found a few times. This sequence joins TRBV4-2 and TRBJ1-2; D is unresolved. Germline V CDR1 and CDR2: LGHNA, YNFKEQ. Trimming took 0 bases from V and 7 from J, leaving 9 bases between them. The CDR3 length is 13 residues. In nucleotides, the CDR3 is TGTGCCAGCAGCCAAGATCTTGGAGCTGGCTACACCTTC. Translation gives CASSQDLGAGYTF.

The rearrangement uses TRBV20-1 and TRBJ2-4, with a possible D match to TRBD2 (6 bases). The V end was cut by 6 bases, the J end by 7 bases, with 19 bases between. Germline V lookup: CDR1 DFQATT, CDR2 SNEGSKA (reference sequence). The CDR3 loop spans 14 amino acids. The CDR3 region is CSAMGGARGNIQYF. CDR3 nucleotide sequence: TGCAGTGCCATGGGAGGCGCCCGGGGGAACATTCAGTACTTC.

This clonotype occurred a few times. The chain links TRBV7-2 to TRBJ2-3; D remains unclear. Germline V gene sequence: CDR1 SGHTA, CDR2 FQGNSA. Trimming removed 0 bases at V and 2 bases at J, with 6 bases between. The CDR3 extends over 14 amino acids. The CDR3 here is CASSLARDTDTQYF. CDR3 DNA sequence: TGTGCCAGCAGCTTAGCTCGAGACACAGATACGCAGTATTTT.

The gene calls are TRBV7-2 and TRBJ2-1; the D gene could be TRBD1 or TRBD2 (5 bases each). V was clipped by 4 bases and J by 6 bases, with 16 bases between them. Germline assignment: CDR1 SGHTA and CDR2 FQGNSA. The CDR3 consists of 15 residues. The CDR3 DNA is TGTGCCAGCAGCTGGCCAGGACGGGGCCTCAATGAGCAGTTCTTC. As protein: CASSWPGRGLNEQFF.

This clonotype has a handful of counts. The chain carries TRBV20-1 and TRBJ1-5; 7 positions agree with TRBD1. Germline lookup yields CDR1 DFQATT and CDR2 SNEGSKA (reference sequence). CDR3 length: 17 residues. J lost 0 bases, V lost 1 base, and 9 bases had no gene match. CDR3 residues: CSARAGTAGYSNQPQHF. CDR3 sequence (DNA): TGCAGTGCTAGAGCCGGGACAGCGGGATATAGCAATCAGCCCCAGCATTTT.

The CDR3: CATSSAGTGGNGYEQYF. The CDR3 nucleotides read TGTGCCACCAGCAGTGCCGGGACAGGGGGCAATGGCTACGAGCAGTACTTC. The chain has TRBV15 and TRBJ2-7, with 12 bases aligning to TRBD1. Germline V gene lookup returns CDR1 LNHNV and CDR2 YYDKDF (reference sequence). V gave up 3 bases and J gave up 3 bases; unmatched junction bases: 9. This CDR3 contains 17 residues.

This clonotype was picked up a small number of times. V gene TRBV27 combines with J gene TRBJ2-1; 8 bases line up with TRBD1. The CDR3 is 16 amino acids. J gave up 2 bases and V 5 bases, and 8 bases lay outside the gene matches. Germline V gives CDR1 MNHEY, CDR2 SMNVEV (reference sequence). CDR3 DNA: TGTGCCAGCAGTGACGGACCGGGACAGGCCTACAATGAGCAGTTCTTC. It specifies CASSDGPGQAYNEQFF.

CDR3 amino acids: CSALKGTDGGYTF. As DNA, the CDR3 is TGCAGTGCTCTGAAGGGGACAGATGGTGGCTACACCTTC. The V gene is TRBV20-1, the J gene TRBJ1-2, with 7 nucleotides matching TRBD1. Germline V gives CDR1 DFQATT, CDR2 SNEGSKA (reference sequence). V dropped 5 bases and J dropped 7; count of bases not matched to a gene: 10. There are 13 residues in the CDR3.

This clonotype was observed many times. The CDR3 spells CAISEGGEARNTEAFF. The CDR3 region has the DNA TGTGCCATCAGTGAGGGCGGGGAGGCAAGGAACACTGAAGCTTTCTTT. The genes are TRBV10-3 and TRBJ1-1; D unclear. This CDR3 is 16 amino acids long. Trimming took off 2 bases at V and 1 base at J, with 14 bases between the two ends. Germline-derived CDR1 and CDR2 are ENHRY and SYGVKD.

There are many counts of this clonotype. This chain connects TRBV20-1 to TRBJ2-1, with 7 bases fitting TRBD2. Germline lookup yields CDR1 DFQATT and CDR2 SNEGSKA (reference sequence). V trimming: 8 bases; J trimming: 7 bases; junction bases outside the gene matches: 14. The CDR3 has 14 amino acids. In DNA, the CDR3 is TGCAGTCCACCCGAGTGGGGGGGGAAGAATGAGCAGTTCTTC. This gives the protein CSPPEWGGKNEQFF.

V is TRBV15 and J is TRBJ2-1, with 9 bases lining up with TRBD1. CDR1 is LNHNV, CDR2 YYDKDF, per germline (reference sequence). The CDR3 is 16 residues long. V was pared by 1 base and J by 6 bases, with 7 bases of the junction left unmatched. CDR3 DNA sequence: TGTGCCACCAGCAGAGGGGTTGGGACAGGGATCAATGAGCAGTTCTTC. Its translation is CATSRGVGTGINEQFF.

V gene TRBV2 combines with J gene TRBJ1-5, with 8 positions matching TRBD1. Trimming took 5 bases from V and 4 from J; bases not matched to a gene: 7. The CDR3 length is 15 residues. Germline assignment: CDR1 SNHLY and CDR2 FYNNEI. In DNA form, the CDR3 reads TGTGCCAGCAGTAGGACAGGGTCTAAAAATCAGCCCCAGCATTTT. This encodes CASSRTGSKNQPQHF.

This clonotype has only a few counts. CDR3 DNA: TGTGCCAGCAGGGGGACCCCGGGGACCCAGTACTTC. Encoded protein: CASRGTPGTQYF. The chain employs TRBV2 and TRBJ2-5; D might be TRBD1 or TRBD2, each matching 5 bases. The CDR3 has 12 amino acids. Germline V lookup: CDR1 SNHLY, CDR2 FYNNEI. V lost 6 bases and J 7 bases, leaving 12 bases between the germline ends. The whole variable domain, filled in from reference TRBV2 and TRBJ2-5, reads EPEVTQTPSHQVTQMGQEVILRCVPISNHLYFYWYRQILGQKVEFLVSFYNNEISEKSEIFDDQFSVERPDGSNFTLKIRSTKLEDSAMYFCASRGTPGTQYFGPGTRLLVL.

The chain has TRBV11-2 and TRBJ1-2; 8 positions agree with TRBD1. The CDR3 consists of 15 residues. V gave up 5 bases and J gave up 4 bases; unmatched junction bases: 9. Germline V gene sequence: CDR1 SGHAT, CDR2 FQNNGV. CDR3 coding DNA: TGTGCCAGCAGCGACTCGACAGGGGCCGTCTATGGCTACACCTTC. This gives the protein CASSDSTGAVYGYTF.

The V call is TRBV11-2, the J call TRBJ2-7; 11 bases map to TRBD1. This CDR3 contains 15 residues. With 4 bases clipped from V and 2 bases from J, the junction kept 4 bases outside the gene matches. Germline V gene sequence: CDR1 SGHAT, CDR2 FQNNGV. CDR3 sequence (DNA): TGTGCCAGCAGCTGGGACAGGGGGTTAACCTACGAGCAGTACTTC. This translates into CASSWDRGLTYEQYF.

This clonotype was seen only a few times. V is TRBV3-1 and J is TRBJ2-1; 11 bases fit TRBD2. Per germline, CDR1 LGHDT and CDR2 YNNKEL (reference sequence). V lost 0 bases and J lost 4; bases outside the gene matches: 5. This CDR3 contains 17 residues. The CDR3 loop reads CASSQDSGRDSYNEQFF. The CDR3, as DNA: TGTGCCAGCAGCCAAGATAGCGGGAGGGATTCTTACAATGAGCAGTTCTTC.

V is TRBV2 and J is TRBJ2-7; 8 bases map to TRBD2. This CDR3 region has 12 residues. With 10 bases clipped from V and 0 bases from J, the junction kept 2 bases outside the gene matches. Germline CDR1 reads SNHLY; CDR2 reads FYNNEI. CDR3 bases: TGTGCCATACTAGCGGTCTCCTACGAGCAGTACTTC. It is translated as CAILAVSYEQYF.

This clonotype has ten or more counts. V is TRBV20-1 and J is TRBJ2-1; D might be TRBD1 or TRBD2, each matching 5 bases. Trimming pared 0 bases from V and 3 bases from J, leaving 15 bases between. This CDR3 comprises 16 residues. CDR1 and CDR2 from the germline V gene are DFQATT and SNEGSKA (reference sequence). In DNA form, the CDR3 reads TGCAGTGCTAGAGACGGGACCCCCGCTGGCTACAATGAGCAGTTCTTC. Translating gives CSARDGTPAGYNEQFF.

This clonotype was found a few times. The rearrangement uses TRBV2 and TRBJ1-4; 8 nucleotides match TRBD1. Germline lookup yields CDR1 SNHLY and CDR2 FYNNEI. V dropped 7 bases and J dropped 7; count of bases not matched to a gene: 8. This CDR3 is built from 14 residues. CDR3 sequence: CASIPRTGSEKLFF. The CDR3 region has the DNA TGTGCCAGCATTCCTCGGACAGGGAGTGAAAAACTGTTTTTT.

The sample holds a few counts of this clonotype. The chain has TRBV7-2 and TRBJ1-2; TRBD1 is a possible D gene (6 bases). The CDR3 totals 12 residues. Looked up from germline, CDR1 is SGHTA and CDR2 is FQGNSA. Trimming took off 6 bases at V and 14 bases at J, with 19 bases between the two ends. CDR3 sequence (DNA): TGTGCCAGCAGTTCCGACAGGCAAAGACCAACCTTC. This translates into CASSSDRQRPTF.

The V gene is TRBV7-6, the J gene TRBJ2-7; D perhaps matches TRBD1 (5 bases). The CDR3 extends over 13 amino acids. Germline CDR1 and CDR2: SGHVS and FNYEAQ. With 4 bases removed from V and 5 bases from J, the gap between germline ends came to 12 bases. CDR3 nucleotide sequence: TGTGCCAGCAGCTGGGGCAGATTCGACGAGCAGTACTTC. It is translated as CASSWGRFDEQYF.

This clonotype has at least ten counts. The chain is built from TRBV7-2 and TRBJ2-1, with 14 bases lining up with TRBD2. Unmatched junction bases numbered 3, after V lost 6 bases and J lost 5 bases. CDR3 length: 15 amino acids. CDR1 SGHTA and CDR2 FQGNSA come from the germline V gene. This CDR3 is CASSRTSGRNNEQFF. In nucleotides, the CDR3 is TGTGCCAGCAGTCGGACTAGCGGGAGGAACAATGAGCAGTTCTTC.

The chain uses TRBV7-8 and TRBJ2-1; TRBD1 matches at 7 bases. The CDR3 spans 15 residues. Unmatched junction bases numbered 6, after V lost 5 bases and J lost 2 bases. Germline CDR1 reads SGHVS; CDR2 reads FQNEAQ. The CDR3 loop reads CASSQGGTPYNEQFF. DNA for the CDR3: TGTGCCAGCAGCCAAGGGGGCACCCCCTACAATGAGCAGTTCTTC.